A selection of T cell receptor beta chains follows, all from one sample in a study of blood T cell repertoires in COVID-19. Some clones are missing from TCRdb's copy, which holds only in-frame ones; the method was immunoSEQ multiplex PCR. The repertoire consists of approximately 200,000 clones, with 86% occurring once and the leading ten covering 2.2%. Sample: peripheral blood. These receptors all come from a woman between 45 and 65 years old with acute or convalescent COVID-19. The CDR3 runs from the conserved cysteine through the conserved F or W. Fields, in order: clone size, V gene, J gene, D gene, CDR3 protein, CDR3 DNA. D genes are given only for firm matches. Part of the rows lack a size; the others show once, few, many or a class for expanded clones.

once	TRBV6-6	TRBJ1-1	.	CASATRTEFTEAFF	TGTGCCAGCGCGACCCGGACTGAGTTTACTGAAGCTTTCTTT
once	TRBV12-3/TRBV12-4	TRBJ1-5	.	CARGKQENQPQHF	TGTGCCAGAGGGAAACAGGAGAATCAGCCCCAGCATTTT
.	TRBV20-1	TRBJ2-3	.	CSAHREDTQYF	TGCAGTGCTCACAGGGAAGATACGCAGTATTTT
.	TRBV30	TRBJ2-1	TRBD1	CAWSRGPYNEQFF	TGTGCCTGGAGCAGGGGGCCCTACAATGAGCAGTTCTTC
.	TRBV5-6	TRBJ1-2	.	CASSLVGFGNGYTF	TGTGCCAGCAGCCTGGTGGGATTCGGGAACGGCTACACCTTC
.	TRBV27	TRBJ2-2	TRBD1	CASSIGTGTTGELFF	TGTGCCAGCAGCATAGGGACAGGGACCACCGGGGAGCTGTTTTTT
.	TRBV11-3	TRBJ2-7	.	CASSLEPSYSEQYF	TGTGCCAGCAGCTTAGAACCTTCTTATAGCGAGCAGTACTTC
.	TRBV7-2	TRBJ2-6	.	CASSAMTIFEQTPSDVLTF	TGTGCCAGCAGCGCGATGACTATATTCGAACAAACCCCCTCCGACGTCCTGACTTTC
once	TRBV12-3/TRBV12-4	TRBJ1-2	.	CASSKPGYGYTF	TGTGCCAGCAGTAAGCCCGGGTATGGCTACACCTTC
.	TRBV5-1	TRBJ1-1	.	CASSSQGVNTEAFF	TGCGCCAGCAGCTCACAGGGCGTGAACACTGAAGCTTTCTTT
.	TRBV27	TRBJ2-1	.	CASSPQGNEQFF	TGTGCCAGCAGCCCACAGGGAAATGAGCAGTTCTTC
.	TRBV7-2	TRBJ1-3	TRBD1	CASSLALGTGVNTIYF	TGTGCCAGCAGCTTAGCGCTCGGAACAGGGGTCAACACCATATATTTT
.	TRBV14	TRBJ1-1	.	CASSQDLDTEAFF	TGTGCCAGCAGCCAAGATCTTGACACTGAAGCTTTCTTT
.	TRBV4-1	TRBJ1-5	.	CASSQGFVGGLNQPQHF	TGCGCCAGCAGCCAAGGGTTCGTTGGGGGACTAAATCAGCCCCAGCATTTT
.	TRBV18	TRBJ2-2	.	CASSQGSTGELFF	TGTGCCAGCTCCCAGGGGAGCACCGGGGAGCTGTTTTTT
.	TRBV5-5	TRBJ1-4	TRBD1	CASSSPTGGGNEKLFF	TGTGCCAGCAGCTCGCCTACAGGGGGCGGGAATGAAAAACTGTTTTTT
.	TRBV19	TRBJ2-7	TRBD2	CATTRGGDGSYEQYF	TGTGCCACCACTCGGGGGGGCGATGGCTCCTACGAGCAGTACTTC
.	TRBV7-6	TRBJ2-3	TRBD2	CASSLGSGIGTDTQYF	TGTGCCAGCAGCTTAGGTAGCGGGATTGGGACAGATACGCAGTATTTT
.	TRBV30	TRBJ2-3	TRBD2	CAWSTASGATDTQYF	TGTGCCTGGAGTACAGCTAGCGGGGCCACAGATACGCAGTATTTT
.	TRBV9	TRBJ1-3	.	CASSVGPGAGNTIYF	TGTGCCAGCAGCGTAGGACCCGGGGCTGGAAACACCATATATTTT
.	TRBV5-4	TRBJ2-1	TRBD1	CASSGDREVYNEQFF	TGTGCCAGCAGCGGGGACAGGGAAGTCTACAATGAGCAGTTCTTC
.	TRBV5-5	TRBJ1-6	TRBD1	CASRTQGSPLHF	TGTGCCAGCAGGACACAGGGGTCACCCCTCCACTTT
.	TRBV30	TRBJ1-2	TRBD1	CAWAKTGERGYTF	TGTGCCTGGGCCAAAACAGGGGAGCGAGGCTACACCTTC
.	TRBV6-5	TRBJ1-4	.	CASSTGQGSEKLFF	TGTGCCAGCAGCACAGGGCAAGGTAGCGAAAAACTGTTTTTT
.	TRBV5-1	TRBJ2-5	TRBD2	CASSRSGKETQYF	TGCGCCAGCAGCCGTAGCGGGAAAGAGACCCAGTACTTC
few	TRBV6-2/TRBV6-3	TRBJ2-5	.	CASSYSRTQYF	TGTGCCAGCAGTTACTCCCGGACCCAGTACTTC
.	TRBV11-2	TRBJ2-2	TRBD1	CASSHDRVIRELFF	TGTGCCAGCAGCCATGACAGGGTAATCCGGGAGCTGTTTTTT
.	TRBV6-6	TRBJ2-7	TRBD1	CASSYQPGQGFEQYF	TGTGCCAGCAGTTACCAGCCGGGACAGGGCTTTGAGCAGTACTTC
.	TRBV4-2	TRBJ2-3	TRBD2	CASSQVGGSVSTDTQYF	TGTGCCAGCAGCCAAGTCGGGGGGAGCGTCAGCACAGATACGCAGTATTTT
once	TRBV9	TRBJ2-3	TRBD2	CASSVGTSDTQYF	TGTGCCAGCAGCGTGGGGACTAGTGATACGCAGTATTTT